Below, 29 T cell receptor beta chains from the same sample are listed, as sequenced in a study of post-analysis software for immune sequencing data. Study-level results: Relative to controls, patients had a handful of TRBV segments at higher frequency, with TRBV5-6, TRBV5-1 and TRBV20-1 among these.

No cognate antigen is known for these TCRs. Unique molecular identifiers had been added to the TCR beta cDNA libraries. TCRdb analysed the PCR reads with MiXCR anew, one entry per CDR3 protein. The repertoire holds roughly 600,000 distinct CDR3 sequences, with 44% as singletons. The sample comprised blood. Every receptor here comes from a girl aged 10 to 17 with multiple sclerosis.

The J gene is TRBJ1-1, the V gene TRBV6-5; TRBD1 might be the D (5 bases). The CDR3 runs 14 residues. Germline CDR1 and CDR2: MNHEY and SVGAGI. The germline V and J ends were trimmed by 7 bases and 4 bases, with 16 bases remaining between them. CDR3 in DNA: TGTGCCAGCACTCATCGGGGGGTGGGCACTGAAGCTTTCTTT. This gives the protein CASTHRGVGTEAFF.

The chain has TRBV7-9 and TRBJ2-1, with 10 bases aligning to TRBD1. V gave up 2 bases and J gave up 9 bases; unmatched junction bases: 16. CDR3 size: 18 residues. Germline CDR1 reads SEHNR; CDR2 reads FQNEAQ (reference sequence). CDR3 DNA sequence: TGTGCCAGCAGCTTACCTCACTTAGGGACAGGGGCGTTTGGTGAGCAGTTCTTC. It codes for CASSLPHLGTGAFGEQFF.

In the case of this clonotype: At one of its ends the junction is not consistent with the germline gene, which may arise from a read error. V usage is TRBV7-7 and J usage is TRBJ1-2; maybe TRBD1 (5 bases). The germline V gene encodes CDR1 SSHAT and CDR2 FNYEAQ (reference sequence). This CDR3 region has 13 residues. The CDR3 reads CASSRQRNYSYTF. The CDR3 nucleotides are TGTGCTAGCAGCAGACAGAGAAACTATAGCTACACCTTC.

This clonotype occurred a few times. The J gene is TRBJ2-7, the V gene TRBV5-6; TRBD1 matches at 11 bases. This CDR3 is 15 amino acids long. From germline, CDR1 is SGHDT and CDR2 YYEEEE. V trimming: 5 bases; J trimming: 5 bases; junction bases outside the gene matches: 9. CDR3: CASSRQGQGDHEQYF. The CDR3 DNA reads TGTGCCAGCAGTCGCCAGGGACAGGGGGACCACGAGCAGTACTTC.

This clonotype was detected a few times. CDR3 in amino acids: CASSSLTGGGETQYF. As DNA, the CDR3 is TGTGCCAGCAGTTCTCTCACAGGGGGAGGGGAGACCCAGTACTTC. The chain links TRBV28 to TRBJ2-5; possible D gene TRBD1, 8 bases. The CDR3 covers 15 residues. Germline lookup yields CDR1 MDHEN and CDR2 SYDVKM. V dropped 4 bases and J dropped 5 bases, with 17 bases sitting between them.

The chain combines TRBV12-3 or TRBV12-4 with TRBJ2-7; D not resolved. This CDR3 is 14 amino acids long. Trimming removed 6 bases at V and 7 bases at J, with 19 bases between. CDR3 nucleotide sequence: TGTGCCAGCAGAGGACCAGGCGGCTACAATGAGCAGTACTTC. Protein product: CASRGPGGYNEQYF.

The chain carries TRBV5-1 and TRBJ2-7; the D gene is possibly TRBD2 (6 bases). The DNA end lines up better with TRBJ2-5; the J call may be wrong. CDR1 is SGHRS and CDR2 is YFSETQ in the germline V gene. CDR3 length equals 13 residues. CDR3: CASGPGGEETQYF. The DNA for the CDR3 is TGCGCCAGCGGCCCCGGGGGTGAAGAGACCCAGTACTTC.

This clonotype was found a few times. The rearrangement joins TRBV15 to TRBJ1-5, with 8 bases matching TRBD1. CDR1 and CDR2 (germline): LNHNV, YYDKDF (reference sequence). This CDR3 spans 16 amino acids. V trimming: 0 bases; J trimming: 5 bases; junction bases outside the gene matches: 6. The CDR3 sequence is CATSRDLGQGHQPQHF. CDR3 in DNA: TGTGCCACCAGCAGAGATCTAGGACAGGGCCATCAGCCCCAGCATTTT.

The rearrangement joins TRBV5-1 to TRBJ2-3; D not certain. Between the trimmed V and J ends, which lost 3 bases and 0 bases, there was a span of 29 bases. Germline V CDR1 and CDR2: SGHRS, YFSETQ. The CDR3 consists of 21 residues. The CDR3 here is CASSSTTHSRDSSPSTDTQYF. CDR3 bases: TGCGCCAGCAGCTCCACCACACATTCTAGAGATTCCTCCCCTAGCACAGATACGCAGTATTTT.

This clonotype turned up a few times. The J gene is TRBJ2-5, the V gene TRBV10-3; 7 positions match TRBD2. The J segment lost 4 bases and the V segment lost 4 bases, leaving 21 bases of the junction unmatched. The germline gives CDR1 ENHRY, CDR2 SYGVKD. This CDR3 is built from 19 residues. The CDR3 sequence is CAISASRGRGLSSRETQYF. The CDR3 DNA reads as TGTGCCATCAGTGCTAGTCGGGGGAGGGGCCTCTCCTCCCGAGAGACCCAGTACTTC.

The chain links TRBV20-1 to TRBJ2-5; 8 nucleotides agree with TRBD2. Germline V lookup: CDR1 DFQATT, CDR2 SNEGSKA (reference sequence). The CDR3 has 16 residues. J was trimmed by 2 bases and V by 7 bases; bases with no gene match: 15. CDR3 coding DNA: TGCAGTGGGGCGGGGGGCAGCGCAGCGTCTCAAGAGACCCAGTACTTC. It encodes CSGAGGSAASQETQYF.

The CDR3 DNA is TGTGCCAGCAGCTTGGGGGAACGGGACGAGCAGTACTTC. Protein product: CASSLGERDEQYF. The chain joins TRBV7-9 to TRBJ2-7; D may be TRBD1 or TRBD2 (5 bases each). With 3 bases removed from V and 5 bases from J, the gap between germline ends came to 11 bases. The V gene's germline CDR1 is SEHNR and CDR2 FQNEAQ (reference sequence). The CDR3 is 13 amino acids.

The chain couples TRBV12-3 or TRBV12-4 to TRBJ1-2; the D is unclear. The CDR3 contains 13 residues. Trimming stripped 5 bases from V and 4 bases from J, with 11 bases between. For the CDR3, the DNA is TGTGCCAGCAGTGGCGTCCAGAGCTATGGCTACACCTTC. This encodes CASSGVQSYGYTF.

This chain joins TRBV4-1 and TRBJ2-4; no reliable D call. With the DNA end fitting TRBJ2-7 better, the J assignment may be wrong. Germline loops: CDR1 MGHRA, CDR2 YSYEKL. CDR3 length: 15 amino acids. The CDR3 DNA follows: TGCGCCAGCAGCCAAGTGTCGGTCGAGGACTACGAGCAGTACTTC. It specifies CASSQVSVEDYEQYF.

The CDR3 region has the DNA TGTGCCAGCAGCCCCGGGGAAGCGGGATGGGAGACCCAGTACTTC. Its protein product is CASSPGEAGWETQYF. V usage is TRBV12-3 or TRBV12-4 and J usage is TRBJ2-5, with 7 positions matching TRBD2. The CDR3 loop spans 15 amino acids. V shed 6 bases, J shed 5 bases, and the junction held 12 bases outside the gene matches.

The chain uses TRBV6-1 and TRBJ2-6; tentative D call: TRBD1 (5 bases). V was pared by 6 bases and J by 2 bases, with 17 bases between. CDR1 and CDR2 (germline): MNHNS, SASEGT. The CDR3 has 17 amino acids. CDR3 nucleotide sequence: TGTGCCAGCAGCGCACCCCAGGGTCTTCCTGGGGCCAACGTCCTGACTTTC. It yields the protein CASSAPQGLPGANVLTF.

The chain has TRBV11-2 and TRBJ1-4; D is perhaps TRBD1 (6 bases). V was clipped by 5 bases and J by 3 bases, with 13 bases between them. CDR3 length equals 15 residues. Germline V CDR1 and CDR2: SGHAT, FQNNGV. CDR3 nucleotide sequence: TGTGCCAGCAGCGGGAACAGGGCGGCTAATGAAAAACTGTTTTTT. It encodes CASSGNRAANEKLFF. Full variable domain (remainder filled in from reference TRBV11-2 and TRBJ1-4): EAGVAQSPRYKIIEKRQSVAFWCNPISGHATLYWYQQILGQGPKLLIQFQNNGVVDDSQLPKDRFSAERLKGVDSTLKIQPAKLEDSAVYLCASSGNRAANEKLFFGSGTQLSVL.

The sample holds a few counts of this clonotype. This chain joins TRBV4-1 and TRBJ2-3, with TRBD2 as a possible D gene (6 bases). The ends were cut back, 4 bases at V and 0 bases at J, with 14 bases in the middle. CDR1 MGHRA and CDR2 YSYEKL come from the germline V gene. CDR3 length: 16 residues. The CDR3 spells CASSPSAGTSTDTQYF. The CDR3 DNA reads TGCGCCAGCAGCCCGTCGGCCGGGACTAGCACAGATACGCAGTATTTT.

Many counts were recorded for this clonotype. The V gene is TRBV20-1, the J gene TRBJ2-7; 10 bases are shared with TRBD2. The CDR3 totals 13 residues. The germline gives CDR1 DFQATT, CDR2 SNEGSKA (reference sequence). The J segment lost 3 bases and the V segment lost 1 base, leaving 0 bases of the junction unmatched. The CDR3 DNA reads as TGCAGTGCTAGAGGACTAGCGGGCTACGAGCAGTACTTC. Translation gives CSARGLAGYEQYF.

Of note for this clonotype: One end of the junction varies from germline; a read error may be responsible. The gene calls are TRBV13 and TRBJ2-1; D uncertain. The J call may be faulty, since TRBJ2-7 better matches the DNA end. The CDR3 length is 13 residues. CDR1 is PRHDT, CDR2 FYEKMQ, per germline (reference sequence). The CDR3 bases are TGTGCCGGCAGCTTAGGCGGATACAATGAGCAGTACTTC. It codes for CAGSLGGYNEQYF.

The chain recombines TRBV29-1 with TRBJ2-5; D possibly uses TRBD1 or TRBD2 (5 bases each). Germline CDR1 and CDR2: SQVTM and ANQGSEA. V gave up 7 bases and J gave up 5 bases, with 11 bases separating them. There are 11 residues in the CDR3. The CDR3 DNA reads as TGCAGCGGGGGACCCTTGGAGACCCAGTACTTC. As protein: CSGGPLETQYF.

This clonotype has just a few counts. The gene calls are TRBV4-1 and TRBJ2-3; 9 bases agree with TRBD2. The CDR3 has 16 amino acids. Looked up from germline, CDR1 is MGHRA and CDR2 is YSYEKL. V shed 8 bases and J 4 bases; nucleotides not matched to a gene: 13. The CDR3 bases are TGCGCCAGCCAATTACAGGGCGGGAGGGCCGCAGATACGCAGTATTTT. Translating it yields CASQLQGGRAADTQYF.

The gene calls are TRBV12-3 or TRBV12-4 and TRBJ1-5; D not resolved. V lost 6 bases and J lost 4, with 13 bases in between. The CDR3 is made up of 14 amino acids. The CDR3 loop reads CASSLTDRNQPQHF. The CDR3 DNA reads TGTGCCAGCAGCCTGACGGACCGAAATCAGCCCCAGCATTTT.

This clonotype appeared a few times. The chain has TRBV15 and TRBJ1-5; no reliable D call. Trimming shortened V by 0 bases and J by 2 bases, and 8 bases separated the two germline ends. The CDR3 loop spans 15 amino acids. Looked up from germline, CDR1 is LNHNV and CDR2 is YYDKDF (reference sequence). CDR3 nucleotides: TGTGCCACCAGCAGAGATCTATCCGGCAATCAGCCCCAGCATTTT. Translating it yields CATSRDLSGNQPQHF. The entire variable domain, with the rest obtained from reference TRBV15 and TRBJ1-5, is as follows: DAMVIQNPRYQVTQFGKPVTLSCSQTLNHNVMYWYQQKSSQAPKLLFHYYDKDFNNEADTPDNFQSRRPNTSFCFLDIRSPGLGDTAMYLCATSRDLSGNQPQHFGDGTRLSIL.

CDR3 loop: CASSLPSRELYNEQFF. DNA of the CDR3: TGTGCCAGCAGTCTCCCTTCCCGGGAACTGTACAATGAGCAGTTCTTC. V usage is TRBV28 and J usage is TRBJ2-1, with a tentative D call TRBD2 (5 bases). The CDR3 loop spans 16 amino acids. Looked up from germline, CDR1 is MDHEN and CDR2 is SYDVKM. The ends were cut back, 5 bases at V and 4 bases at J, with 18 bases in the middle.

V is TRBV5-1 and J is TRBJ2-7, with D unresolved. TRBJ2-5 matches the DNA end more closely, so the J call is doubtful. Germline CDR1 and CDR2: SGHRS and YFSETQ. There are 14 residues in the CDR3. CDR3 nucleotides: TGCGCCAGCAGCTTGCGTGATTACGTGGAGACCCAGTACTTC. Translation gives CASSLRDYVETQYF.

The V call is TRBV7-9, the J call TRBJ2-1; 8 positions match TRBD1. CDR1 is SEHNR, CDR2 FQNEAQ, per germline (reference sequence). Trimming removed 3 bases from V and 7 bases from J; junction bases left unmatched: 5. The CDR3 spans 14 residues. The DNA for the CDR3 is TGTGCCAGCAGCTTCAGGGGGCTTGGAAATGAGCAGTTCTTC. This encodes CASSFRGLGNEQFF.

The rearrangement uses TRBV12-3 or TRBV12-4 and TRBJ2-5; 8 nucleotides line up with TRBD2. This CDR3 has 15 amino acids. The junction had 7 bases not matched to a gene; V was cut back by 5 bases and J by 2 bases. DNA of the CDR3: TGTGCCAGCAGTCCCCACGGGGGGGGACAAGAGACCCAGTACTTC. This codes for CASSPHGGGQETQYF.

This clonotype was detected only a few times. This chain connects TRBV20-1 to TRBJ2-7; TRBD1 agrees at 10 bases. Germline V lookup: CDR1 DFQATT, CDR2 SNEGSKA (reference sequence). The CDR3 loop spans 15 amino acids. V was clipped by 0 bases and J by 2 bases; unmatched bases: 4. CDR3 residues: CSARDKGQGAYEQYF. The CDR3 DNA reads TGCAGTGCTAGAGATAAAGGACAGGGGGCCTACGAGCAGTACTTC.